The rows below give T cell receptor beta chains drawn from one sample of a study of blood T cell repertoires in COVID-19. Data came from immunoSEQ multiplex PCR; TCRdb stores just in-frame clones and leaves some out. The sample contains tens of thousands of clones, just over 90% of which appear only once. Sequencing input: peripheral blood. The receptor set was obtained from a woman between 40 and 50 years old with active COVID-19. CDR3s include the opening cysteine and the closing phenylalanine or tryptophan. D genes are given only for firm matches. The size entry is marked missing in some rows and otherwise reads once, few, many or a size class.

>TRBD2|TRBJ2-2|TRBV15|-
CATSRDRGEVTGELFF
TGTGCCACCAGCAGAGATCGGGGGGAAGTCACCGGGGAGCTGTTTTTT
>-|TRBJ1-2|TRBV12-3/TRBV12-4|-
CASSLGQGPGYTF
TGTGCCAGCAGTTTAGGCCAGGGGCCTGGCTACACCTTC
>-|TRBJ1-4|TRBV23-1|-
CASRQPPDIQAPGATNEKLFF
TGCGCCAGCAGGCAGCCTCCAGATATCCAAGCCCCGGGAGCAACTAATGAAAAACTGTTTTTT
>-|TRBJ2-7|TRBV6-2/TRBV6-3|few
CASSYSGHYEQYF
TGTGCCAGCAGTTACTCTGGACACTACGAGCAGTACTTC
>-|TRBJ2-3|TRBV30|once
CAWSPEGPDTQYF
TGTGCCTGGAGTCCGGAGGGCCCAGATACGCAGTATTTT
>-|TRBJ2-7|TRBV28|-
CASSSLGSSKTYEQYF
TGTGCCAGCAGTTCTTTGGGCAGCAGCAAAACCTACGAGCAGTACTTC
>TRBD2|TRBJ2-2|TRBV5-4|-
CASSLPSGGATGELFF
TGTGCCAGCAGCTTGCCTAGCGGGGGCGCAACCGGGGAGCTGTTTTTT
>-|TRBJ1-1|TRBV27|few
CASRSPSLNTEAFF
TGTGCCAGCAGAAGCCCATCCTTGAACACTGAAGCTTTCTTT
>-|TRBJ2-2|TRBV20-1|-
CSASPGFRELFF
TGCAGTGCTAGTCCGGGTTTCAGGGAGCTGTTTTTT
>TRBD1|TRBJ2-3|TRBV19|-
CASSIGQGARADTQYF
TGTGCCAGTAGTATCGGACAGGGGGCGCGCGCAGATACGCAGTATTTT
>TRBD2|TRBJ2-5|TRBV3-1/TRBV3-2|once
CASTIGTSGGRETQYF
TGTGCCAGCACCATCGGGACTAGCGGGGGACGAGAGACCCAGTACTTC
>-|TRBJ1-1|TRBV7-3|-
CASSSTDGVAFF
TGTGCCAGCAGCTCCACCGACGGGGTGGCTTTCTTT
>TRBD1|TRBJ2-5|TRBV5-6|-
CASSFGTGRTIEETQYF
TGTGCCAGCAGCTTCGGGACAGGGAGGACGATTGAGGAGACCCAGTACTTC
>TRBD1|TRBJ2-2|TRBV18|-
CASSPLGTGDGELFF
TGTGCCAGCTCACCGCTTGGGACAGGGGACGGGGAGCTGTTTTTT
>-|TRBJ2-5|TRBV11-2|-
CASSLSLYQETQYF
-
>-|TRBJ1-4|TRBV1|-
CTSSQDEGTGQPNEKLFF
TGCACCAGCAGCCAAGATGAAGGTACGGGACAGCCTAATGAAAAACTGTTTTTT
>TRBD1|TRBJ1-4|TRBV28|-
CASRYRDRVEKLFF
TGTGCCAGTCGGTACCGGGACAGGGTTGAAAAACTGTTTTTT
>TRBD1|TRBJ2-7|TRBV5-6|-
CASSAGQGEFYEQYF
TGTGCCAGCAGCGCCGGACAGGGCGAATTCTACGAGCAGTACTTC
>TRBD1|TRBJ2-5|TRBV6-5|once
CASSETGGAETQYF
TGTGCCAGCAGCGAGACAGGGGGCGCGGAGACCCAGTACTTC
>-|TRBJ1-2|TRBV11-2|-
CASSSLEGVGDYGYTF
TGTGCCAGCAGCTCCCTTGAGGGGGTCGGAGACTATGGCTACACCTTC
>TRBD1|TRBJ1-3|TRBV7-9|-
CASSLRTGSSGNTIYF
TGTGCCAGCAGCTTAAGGACAGGGAGCTCTGGAAACACCATATATTTT
>-|TRBJ1-1|TRBV11-2|-
CASSWSGEIAFF
TGTGCCAGCAGCTGGTCAGGGGAGATAGCTTTCTTT
>TRBD1|TRBJ1-3|TRBV25-1|once
CASSERTGGSGNTIYF
TGTGCCAGCAGTGAGCGAACAGGGGGATCTGGAAACACCATATATTTT
>-|TRBJ2-3|TRBV5-1|-
CASSLGQITDTQYF
TGCGCCAGCAGCTTGGGACAGATCACAGATACGCAGTATTTT
>TRBD1|TRBJ2-7|TRBV5-1|-
CASSLQGGNEQYF
TGCGCCAGCAGCTTGCAAGGGGGCAACGAGCAGTACTTC
>-|TRBJ1-1|TRBV18|-
CASSPSQVRDTEAFF
TGTGCCAGCTCACCAAGTCAGGTGAGGGACACTGAAGCTTTCTTT
>TRBD1|TRBJ1-6|TRBV9|few
CASSYTGDNSPLHF
TGTGCCAGCAGCTATACAGGGGATAATTCACCCCTCCACTTT
>-|TRBJ1-5|TRBV2|-
CASTQGYNQPQHF
TGTGCCAGCACCCAGGGGTACAATCAGCCCCAGCATTTT
>-|TRBJ1-1|TRBV7-2|-
CASSLDRFLNTEAFF
TGTGCCAGCAGCTTAGACAGGTTCCTGAACACTGAAGCTTTCTTT
>-|TRBJ2-3|TRBV5-1|-
CASSLARQGVTDTQYF
TGCGCCAGCAGCTTGGCGCGTCAGGGTGTGACAGATACGCAGTATTTT
>-|TRBJ1-3|TRBV3-1/TRBV3-2|-
CASSPVSQGNTIYF
TGTGCCAGCAGCCCTGTCAGTCAAGGAAACACCATATATTTT
>-|TRBJ1-1|TRBV6-5|-
CASKTRGERTEAFF
TGTGCCAGCAAGACCAGGGGAGAGCGCACTGAAGCTTTCTTT
>-|TRBJ1-5|TRBV7-2|once
CASSSSQTNTQHF
TGTGCCAGCAGCTCCTCTCAGACAAACACCCAGCATTTT
>-|TRBJ2-5|TRBV30|-
CAWSVLGGSQETQYF
TGTGCCTGGAGTGTACTCGGAGGGAGCCAAGAGACCCAGTACTTC
>-|TRBJ2-7|TRBV7-8|-
CASSPPEGEQYF
TGTGCCAGCAGCCCACCAGAGGGCGAGCAGTACTTC
>TRBD1|TRBJ1-6|TRBV5-1|-
CASSLEGANSPLHF
TGCGCCAGCAGCTTGGAGGGGGCGAATTCACCCCTCCACTTT
>TRBD1|TRBJ1-5|TRBV6-2/TRBV6-3|-
CASSEAGTGGNQPQHF
TGTGCCAGCAGTGAGGCCGGGACAGGGGGTAATCAGCCCCAGCATTTT
>-|TRBJ2-5|TRBV5-1|-
CASSFSGTKEETQYF
TGCGCCAGCAGCTTCTCCGGGACAAAAGAGGAGACCCAGTACTTC
>TRBD2|TRBJ2-5|TRBV5-6|-
CASSFTGTRETQYF
TGTGCCAGCAGCTTTACCGGGACTAGGGAGACCCAGTACTTC
>TRBD1|TRBJ2-7|TRBV6-2/TRBV6-3|-
CASSYQTGTGTSSYEQYF
TGTGCCAGCAGTTACCAAACGGGGACAGGGACCTCCTCCTACGAGCAGTACTTC
>TRBD1|TRBJ1-5|TRBV2|-
CASRPPGTGRNQPQHF
TGTGCCAGCAGACCCCCGGGGACAGGGCGAAATCAGCCCCAGCATTTT
>-|TRBJ2-3|TRBV11-2|-
CASSLSPGDTQYF
TGTGCCAGCAGCTTGAGCCCGGGGGATACGCAGTATTTT
>TRBD2|TRBJ2-1|TRBV6-4|-
CASSDSSGGANEQFF
TGTGCCAGCAGTGACTCTAGCGGGGGGGCCAATGAGCAGTTCTTC
>-|TRBJ2-7|TRBV11-2|once
CASSFASSYEQYF
TGTGCCAGCAGCTTTGCCAGTTCCTACGAGCAGTACTTC
>TRBD1|TRBJ1-2|TRBV19|-
CASSTDRATYTF
TGTGCCAGTAGTACGGACAGGGCCACCTACACCTTC
>-|TRBJ1-4|TRBV5-1|-
CASSLGGNDEKLFF
TGCGCCAGCAGCCTCGGAGGCAATGATGAAAAACTGTTTTTT
>TRBD1|TRBJ2-7|TRBV18|once
CASSPPEQGSYEQYF
TGTGCCAGCTCACCACCGGAACAGGGGTCCTACGAGCAGTACTTC
>TRBD2|TRBJ2-3|TRBV2|-
CASRLERGGTDTQYF
TGTGCCAGCAGGCTAGAGCGGGGGGGCACAGATACGCAGTATTTT
>TRBD1|TRBJ2-3|TRBV7-3|-
CASSPLTGSFDTQYF
TGTGCCAGCAGTCCCCTGACAGGGAGTTTCGATACGCAGTATTTT
>TRBD1|TRBJ1-1|TRBV10-3|-
CAITGQGLNTEAFF
TGTGCCATCACCGGACAGGGTCTGAACACTGAAGCTTTCTTT
>TRBD1|TRBJ2-2|TRBV7-2|-
CASSSRQGLSTGELFF
TGTGCCAGCAGCTCGAGACAGGGCTTAAGTACCGGGGAGCTGTTTTTT
>TRBD1|TRBJ1-2|TRBV5-6|-
CASIVTGVGGYTF
TGTGCCAGCATCGTAACAGGGGTTGGTGGCTACACCTTC
>-|TRBJ1-4|TRBV7-2|once
CASSLIRGEKLFF
TGTGCCAGCAGCTTAATACGAGGTGAAAAACTGTTTTTT
>-|TRBJ1-6|TRBV7-9|-
CASSSTSSYNSPLHF
TGTGCCAGCAGCTCCACAAGCTCCTATAATTCACCCCTCCACTTT
>-|TRBJ2-1|TRBV18|-
CASSLKTTGEQFF
TGTGCCAGCTCACTTAAGACGACGGGAGAGCAGTTCTTC
>-|TRBJ1-2|TRBV4-3|-
CASSQALDGNYGYTF
TGCGCCAGCAGCCAAGCCCTAGACGGTAACTATGGCTACACCTTC
>-|TRBJ2-1|TRBV5-6|-
CASSFTSSPYNEQFF
TGTGCCAGCAGCTTCACTAGCTCCCCCTACAATGAGCAGTTCTTC
>TRBD2|TRBJ2-7|TRBV7-9|-
CASSHPRLAGGYEQYF
TGTGCCAGCAGCCATCCGAGGCTAGCGGGGGGCTACGAGCAGTACTTC
>-|TRBJ1-1|TRBV6-4|-
CASSAEGGGEAFF
TGTGCCAGCAGTGCCGAGGGTGGCGGTGAAGCTTTCTTT
>-|TRBJ1-1|TRBV30|once
CASRTVLETEAFF
TGTGCCTCCCGGACAGTCTTGGAAACTGAAGCTTTCTTT